A selection of T cell receptor beta chains follows, all from one sample in a study of blood T cell repertoires in COVID-19. Method: immunoSEQ multiplex PCR; TCRdb's copy keeps in-frame clones and lacks some. The repertoire has around 230,000 clones, approximately 80% of them found once; the top ten carry around 9.6%. Input material: peripheral blood. Receptors were obtained from an elderly woman with acute or convalescent COVID-19. CDR3s include the opening cysteine and the closing phenylalanine or tryptophan. D genes are given only for firm matches. Size values are once, few and many counts, or a class for expanded clones, and some rows have none.

TRBV28	NA	TRBJ1-4	few	TGTGCCAGCAGTTTGCCAGGCTCGACTAATGAAAAACTGTTTTTT	CASSLPGSTNEKLFF
TRBV4-1	TRBD1	TRBJ1-1	NA	TGCGCCAGCAGCCAAGGACAGCTCCCAGGGGGCCACACTGAAGCTTTCTTT	CASSQGQLPGGHTEAFF
TRBV5-6	NA	TRBJ1-5	NA	TGTGCCAGCAGCTTGTGGGGGGGACATAGCAATCAGCCCCAGCATTTT	CASSLWGGHSNQPQHF
TRBV3-1/TRBV3-2	TRBD1	TRBJ2-2	NA	TGTGCCAGCAGCCATTCGGACAGGGGTGCCGGGGAGCTGTTTTTT	CASSHSDRGAGELFF
TRBV7-2	NA	TRBJ1-5	NA	TGTGCCAGCAGCCGGGGGGGGCTTCAGCCCCAGCATTTT	CASSRGGLQPQHF
TRBV2	NA	TRBJ2-7	NA	TGTGCCAGCAGTGAAGAAGGGGTCGGATTGTCCTCATCCTACGAGCAGTACTTC	CASSEEGVGLSSSYEQYF
TRBV9	NA	TRBJ2-7	NA	TGTGCCAGCAGCGTAGGCGGCAGTCCCTACGAGCAGTACTTC	CASSVGGSPYEQYF
TRBV3-1/TRBV3-2	TRBD2	TRBJ2-3	NA	TGTGCCAGCAGCCAAGGGGGGGGGATCACAGATACGCAGTATTTT	CASSQGGGITDTQYF
TRBV27	NA	TRBJ1-1	NA	TGTGCCAGCAGTTTATCTGGCGGGCTTCCTGGGGAAGCTTTCTTT	CASSLSGGLPGEAFF
TRBV19	TRBD1	TRBJ2-7	NA	TGTGCCAGTATGGTCAGCAGGGGGCAGGGGCTATACGAGCAGTACTTC	CASMVSRGQGLYEQYF
TRBV5-4	NA	TRBJ1-1	NA	TGTGCCAGCAGCCTGGGAGAGACAGCGCACACTGAAGCTTTCTTT	CASSLGETAHTEAFF
TRBV3-1/TRBV3-2	NA	TRBJ2-6	NA	TGTGCCAGCAGCCAAATTATCTCTGGGGCCAACGTCCTGACTTTC	CASSQIISGANVLTF
TRBV13	TRBD1	TRBJ1-3	once	TGTGCCAGCAGCTTAGGACAGGGGGACTCTGGAAACACCATATATTTT	CASSLGQGDSGNTIYF
TRBV19	TRBD2	TRBJ2-5	NA	TGTGCCAGTAGCAGTGGCCCTGGTGCCCCGGGGGGGACCCAGTACTTC	CASSSGPGAPGGTQYF
TRBV4-1	NA	TRBJ1-3	once	TGCGCCAGCAGCCAAGAACCTATCTCTGGAAACACCATATATTTT	CASSQEPISGNTIYF
TRBV5-1	NA	TRBJ1-1	once	TGCGCCAGCAGCCCGACCGAAGGGAGGACTGAAGCTTTCTTT	CASSPTEGRTEAFF
TRBV19	NA	TRBJ2-7	NA	TGTGCCAGTAGTAAGAAAAGAGGGCCCTACGAGCAGTACTTC	CASSKKRGPYEQYF
TRBV10-2	TRBD2	TRBJ2-4	NA	TGCGCCAGCAGTGAGTCTAGCGGGGGGGCCCCATTAGCCAAAAACATTCAGTACTTC	CASSESSGGAPLAKNIQYF
TRBV5-8	TRBD1	TRBJ1-1	NA	TGTGCCAGCAGCCCCCGGACAGGGAAAGTCGCTGAAGCTTTCTTT	CASSPRTGKVAEAFF
TRBV2	TRBD2	TRBJ2-2	NA	TGTGCCAGCAGGGGGAGGGAAACCGGGGAGCTGTTTTTT	CASRGRETGELFF
TRBV6-6	TRBD1	TRBJ1-2	NA	TGTGCCAGCAGTTACGGACAGGGGATGTACGGCTACACCTTC	CASSYGQGMYGYTF
TRBV7-8	NA	TRBJ1-1	once	TGTGCCAGCAGCTTCGTGGACAAGACTACTGAAGCTTTCTTT	CASSFVDKTTEAFF
TRBV5-1	TRBD2	TRBJ2-7	NA	TGCGCCAGCAGCTCAGGACTAGCGGGGGGGGCCTACGAGCAGTACTTC	CASSSGLAGGAYEQYF
TRBV5-1	TRBD1	TRBJ2-1	NA	TGCGCCAGCAGCACCCGGGACAGGGGGGACAATGAGCAGTTCTTC	CASSTRDRGDNEQFF
TRBV6-5	NA	TRBJ1-4	NA	TGTGCCAGCAGCGCTGGTGCGGGAACAAATGAAAAACTGTTTTTT	CASSAGAGTNEKLFF
TRBV7-6	NA	TRBJ2-5	few	TGTGCCAGCAGCCGGGCAGGGCAAGAGACCCAGTACTTC	CASSRAGQETQYF
TRBV7-2	NA	TRBJ2-3	NA	TGTGCCAGCAGCTTATTCGGAACCCGAGCGACAGATACGCAGTATTTT	CASSLFGTRATDTQYF
TRBV5-8	NA	TRBJ1-5	NA	TGTGCCAGCAGCTTGGAAGCTTCTGAGCCCCAGCATTTT	CASSLEASEPQHF
TRBV6-2/TRBV6-3	NA	TRBJ1-1	NA	TGTGCCAGCAGTTACCCCGGGGCAGGGGATTATGAAGCTTTCTTT	CASSYPGAGDYEAFF
TRBV6-1	NA	TRBJ1-1	NA	TGTGCCAGCAGTGATCAGGATACGAACACTGAAGCTTTCTTT	CASSDQDTNTEAFF
TRBV3-1/TRBV3-2	TRBD1	TRBJ1-1	NA	TGTGCCAGCAGCCAACAGGGGGGCACTGAAGCTTTCTTT	CASSQQGGTEAFF
TRBV5-4	TRBD1	TRBJ2-7	NA	TGTGCCAGCAGCGTGGGACAGGGGGCTTTCCACGAGCAGTACTTC	CASSVGQGAFHEQYF
TRBV10-1	NA	TRBJ1-5	NA	TGCGCCAGCAGTGAAATAGATTTATGCCAGCCCCAGCATTTT	CASSEIDLCQPQHF
TRBV28	TRBD1	TRBJ2-7	NA	TGTGCCAGCAGTTTACCGGGACAGTTCTACGAGCAGTACTTC	CASSLPGQFYEQYF
TRBV19	TRBD1	TRBJ1-5	NA	TGTGCCAGTATTGAACCGGGACAGGGGATTCAGCCCCAGCATTTT	CASIEPGQGIQPQHF
TRBV7-3	NA	TRBJ1-6	NA	TGTGCCAGCAGCAACGGACAGTCCTCACCCCTCCACTTT	CASSNGQSSPLHF
TRBV14	TRBD2	TRBJ2-1	NA	TGTGCCAGCAGCCAATTCCTAGCGGCGAACAATGAGCAGTTCTTC	CASSQFLAANNEQFF
TRBV7-9	NA	TRBJ1-3	NA	TGTGCCAGCAGCTACGGGACTGGCGGAAACACCATATATTTT	CASSYGTGGNTIYF
TRBV18	TRBD1	TRBJ2-5	NA	TGTGCCAGCTCGCCGAGGACAGGGGGCGGAGAGACCCAGTACTTC	CASSPRTGGGETQYF
TRBV3-1/TRBV3-2	NA	TRBJ1-2	NA	TGTGCCAGCAGCCAAGATCGCCCGGACTATGGCTACACCTTC	CASSQDRPDYGYTF
TRBV5-4	TRBD2	TRBJ2-5	NA	TGTGCCAGCAGCTCAGTAGCGGGGGGGCAAGAGACCCAGTACTTC	CASSSVAGGQETQYF
TRBV5-1	TRBD1	TRBJ2-2	NA	TGCGCCAGCAGCTTGGGGACAGGGTCGAACACCGGGGAGCTGTTTTTT	CASSLGTGSNTGELFF
TRBV7-9	TRBD1	TRBJ1-2	few	TGTGCCAGCAGCTTAGCAGGGGGCGCCGGTGGCTACACCTTC	CASSLAGGAGGYTF
TRBV29-1	NA	TRBJ1-2	NA	TGCAGCGTTGGAGGTGAAGGGGGCTATGGCTACACCTTC	CSVGGEGGYGYTF
TRBV2	NA	TRBJ2-3	NA	TGTGCCAGCAGTGAGGGAGGAGCCCGCACAGATACGCAGTATTTT	CASSEGGARTDTQYF
TRBV3-1/TRBV3-2	TRBD1	TRBJ1-6	NA	TGTGCCAGCAGCCAAGGGGACAGGGGCAATTCACCCCTCCACTTT	CASSQGDRGNSPLHF